This TCR beta chain was obtained from a study of T cells in Graves' hyperthyroidism and ophthalmopathy. In this sample, this clonotype turned up a few times. The CDR3 regions of TCR beta were amplified from RNA transcripts. The HTBI set primed first-round TCR CDR3 RT-PCR. A single record per CDR3 protein comes from TCRdb applying MiXCR to the multiplex PCR reads. The table includes 650,000 to 750,000 distinct CDR3 sequences, about 14% detected once. Sequenced input: blood. The clonotype comes from a woman in her late teens or twenties with Graves' hyperthyroidism.

CDR3 sequence (DNA): TGTGCCAGCAGCCCGTTTACAGGAGGGAACACCGGGGAGCTGTTTTTT. Its translation is CASSPFTGGNTGELFF. J is TRBJ2-2 and V is TRBV14; possibly TRBD1 or TRBD2 for D (5 bases each). Trimming took 4 bases from V and 1 from J, leaving 13 bases between them. In germline, CDR1 is SGHDN, CDR2 FVKESK. The CDR3 covers 16 residues.